Below, 31 T cell receptor beta chains from the same sample are listed, as sequenced in a study of blood T cell repertoires in COVID-19. Here immunoSEQ multiplex PCR was the method, and the copy in TCRdb shows in-frame clones only, minus some. The sample has 150,000 to 200,000 clones, roughly 83% seen once; the top ten hold 5.5% to 8%. The specimen was peripheral blood. The receptors stem from a woman aged 40 to 50 with COVID-19, enrolled during active disease.

This clone was recorded only once. The chain is built from TRBV19 and TRBJ1-5, with no clear D. The CDR3 contains 14 residues. Trimming took 7 bases from V and 3 from J, leaving 13 bases between them. The germline V gene has CDR1 LNHDA and CDR2 SQIVND (reference sequence). DNA for the CDR3: TGTGCCAGTACCCTGAGCGGGTACAATCAGCCCCAGCATTTT. Its translation is CASTLSGYNQPQHF. Combining the CDR3 with reference TRBV19 and TRBJ1-5 gives the whole variable domain DGGITQSPKYLFRKEGQNVTLSCEQNLNHDAMYWYRQDPGQGLRLIYYSQIVNDFQKGDIAEGYSVSREKKESFPLTVTSAQKNPTAFYLCASTLSGYNQPQHFGDGTRLSIL.

The chain is built from TRBV5-4 and TRBJ1-2; 9 nucleotides align to TRBD1. V lost 2 bases, J lost 6 bases, and 8 bases stayed unmatched. The CDR3 is made up of 15 amino acids. Looked up from germline, CDR1 is SGHNT and CDR2 is YYREEE (reference sequence). Here the CDR3 reads CASSFPGQGGDGYTF. The CDR3 nucleotides are TGTGCCAGCAGCTTCCCGGGACAGGGTGGGGATGGCTACACCTTC.

This clone has just one count. This chain uses TRBV19 with TRBJ1-1, with TRBD1 matching 10 bases. The V gene's germline CDR1 is LNHDA and CDR2 SQIVND (reference sequence). V lost 5 bases, J lost 6 bases, and 9 bases stayed unmatched. The CDR3 sequence is 15 residues long. The CDR3 sequence: CASSLGTGVAPEAFF. The CDR3 DNA is TGTGCCAGTAGTCTAGGGACAGGGGTCGCGCCTGAAGCTTTCTTT.

The rearrangement uses TRBV27 and TRBJ1-5; no clear D. CDR1 and CDR2 from the germline V gene are MNHEY and SMNVEV (reference sequence). Trimming pared 2 bases from V and 7 bases from J, leaving 9 bases between. This CDR3 comprises 13 residues. CDR3 nucleotides: TGTGCCAGCAGTTTAGGCTTAATCCAGCCCCAGCATTTT. Amino acid sequence: CASSLGLIQPQHF.

This sequence joins TRBV4-1 and TRBJ1-2, with no clear D. This CDR3 is 16 amino acids long. CDR1 is MGHRA and CDR2 is YSYEKL in the germline V gene. V was pared by 0 bases and J by 3 bases, with 14 bases between. CDR3 sequence reads: CASSQERRLRDYGYTF. As DNA, the CDR3 is TGCGCCAGCAGCCAAGAACGGAGGTTACGGGACTATGGCTACACCTTC.

The gene calls are TRBV4-1 and TRBJ1-5; no clear D gene. Germline loops: CDR1 MGHRA, CDR2 YSYEKL. The CDR3 is 16 residues long. The V gene lost 3 bases and the J gene lost 0 bases, with 12 bases spanning the gap. The CDR3 nucleotides read TGCGCCAGCAGCCAGGAGAGTGGGTTTAGCAATCAGCCCCAGCATTTT. Translated, it gives CASSQESGFSNQPQHF.

The chain couples TRBV19 to TRBJ2-1; 9 bases map to TRBD2. The junction had 20 bases not matched to a gene; V was cut back by 8 bases and J by 0 bases. CDR1 and CDR2 (germline): LNHDA, SQIVND (reference sequence). The CDR3 spans 20 residues. The CDR3 nucleotides are TGTGCCAGTTTAGAGTCGATAATTAGCGGGAGCACCAGCTCCTACAATGAGCAGTTCTTC. This translates into CASLESIISGSTSSYNEQFF.

The sample holds a few counts of this clone. The chain uses TRBV20-1 and TRBJ1-1; D remains unclear. Germline values: CDR1 DFQATT, CDR2 SNEGSKA (reference sequence). The CDR3 has 11 residues. V shed 8 bases and J shed 2 bases, with 9 bases lying between them. CDR3 sequence (DNA): TGCAGTTCTCCCGTTAACACTGAAGCTTTCTTT. This codes for CSSPVNTEAFF.

This clone was seen more than once but under ten times. The CDR3 protein is CASSSATGEVGGNIQYF. The CDR3 DNA reads TGCGCCAGCAGCTCCGCGACAGGGGAGGTGGGGGGAAACATTCAGTACTTC. The chain recombines TRBV5-1 with TRBJ2-4, with 8 bases aligning to TRBD1. J gave up 6 bases and V 3 bases, and 14 bases lay outside the gene matches. Germline CDR1 is SGHRS and CDR2 is YFSETQ. CDR3 length equals 17 residues.

In its sample, this clone was seen once. An end of the junction does not agree with germline; a read error may underlie this. The V gene is TRBV20-1, the J gene TRBJ1-1, with D possibly TRBD1 on 6 matching bases. This CDR3 is built from 10 residues. Germline V gene lookup returns CDR1 DFQATT and CDR2 SNEGSKA (reference sequence). CDR3 sequence (DNA): TGCAGTGTACATATGGGGGCCCGGTCCTTT. It encodes CSVHMGARSF.

V is TRBV7-2 and J is TRBJ1-2; 9 bases line up with TRBD1. The V and J ends lost 6 bases and 7 bases, in that order; junction bases with no gene match: 9. Per germline, CDR1 SGHTA and CDR2 FQGNSA. This CDR3 comprises 14 residues. CDR3 bases: TGTGCCAGCAGATCGGACAGGGGCCAGGGTGGCTACACCTTC. Its translation: CASRSDRGQGGYTF. Drawing the rest from reference TRBV7-2 and TRBJ1-2, the complete variable domain is GAGVSQSPSNKVTEKGKDVELRCDPISGHTALYWYRQSLGQGLEFLIYFQGNSAPDKSGLPSDRFSAERTGGSVSTLTIQRTQQEDSAVYLCASRSDRGQGGYTFGSGTRLTVV.

V is TRBV5-4 and J is TRBJ2-3; 14 bases line up with TRBD2. Germline trimming cut 3 bases from V and 4 bases from J; bases unmatched to any gene: 1. Germline V gene lookup returns CDR1 SGHNT and CDR2 YYREEE (reference sequence). There are 15 residues in the CDR3. In DNA, the CDR3 is TGTGCCAGCAGCTCGACTAGCGGGAGGGCAGATACGCAGTATTTT. Translating gives CASSSTSGRADTQYF. Variable domain in full (rest from reference TRBV5-4 and TRBJ2-3): ETGVTQSPTHLIKTRGQQVTLRCSSQSGHNTVSWYQQALGQGPQFIFQYYREEENGRGNFPPRFSGLQFPNYSSELNVNALELDDSALYLCASSSTSGRADTQYFGPGTRLTVL.

This clone has more than one count but fewer than ten. The chain combines TRBV7-3 with TRBJ2-7; D is uncertain. Trimming took 0 bases from V and 6 from J, leaving 9 bases between them. Germline lookup yields CDR1 SGHTA and CDR2 FQGTGA. This CDR3 has 13 amino acids. DNA for the CDR3: TGTGCCAGCAGCTTAACGGCTTCTTCCGAGCAGTACTTC. Its translation: CASSLTASSEQYF.

The chain employs TRBV5-1 and TRBJ1-3; D is undetermined. Germline lookup yields CDR1 SGHRS and CDR2 YFSETQ. The CDR3 extends over 16 amino acids. With 0 bases removed from V and 2 bases from J, the gap between germline ends came to 12 bases. The CDR3 DNA reads as TGCGCCAGCAGCTTGGTGGCAGGTATCGCTGGAAACACCATATATTTT. Protein sequence: CASSLVAGIAGNTIYF.

The CDR3 region is CASTPDGGTEAFF. The CDR3 DNA reads TGTGCCAGCACCCCGGACGGAGGCACTGAAGCTTTCTTT. J is TRBJ1-1 and V is TRBV7-9, with D unclear. CDR3 length: 13 amino acids. V dropped 7 bases and J dropped 4 bases, with 13 bases sitting between them. Germline loops: CDR1 SEHNR, CDR2 FQNEAQ (reference sequence).

This clone showed up just a few times. V gene TRBV12-5 combines with J gene TRBJ1-2, with TRBD1 matching over 7 bases. The CDR3 extends over 13 amino acids. CDR1 is LGHNT and CDR2 is FRNRAP in the germline V gene. V dropped 1 base and J dropped 7; count of bases not matched to a gene: 3. The DNA of the CDR3 is TGTGCTAGTGGTTTGGACACAGGGGCTGGCTACACCTTC. This sequence encodes CASGLDTGAGYTF.

The chain employs TRBV2 and TRBJ2-5, with D perhaps matching TRBD2 (5 bases). CDR1 and CDR2 from the germline V gene are SNHLY and FYNNEI. CDR3 size: 14 residues. V lost 7 bases, J lost 1 base, and 13 bases lay in between. The CDR3 DNA sequence: TGTGCCAGCAACCCGGGAACAAGCCAAGAGACCCAGTACTTC. Encoded protein: CASNPGTSQETQYF. Full variable domain (outside the CDR3, taken from reference TRBV2 and TRBJ2-5): EPEVTQTPSHQVTQMGQEVILRCVPISNHLYFYWYRQILGQKVEFLVSFYNNEISEKSEIFDDQFSVERPDGSNFTLKIRSTKLEDSAMYFCASNPGTSQETQYFGPGTRLLVL.

This clone was observed many times. This chain uses TRBV30 with TRBJ1-4; the D gene is possibly TRBD1 (5 bases). CDR1 is GTSNPN, CDR2 SVGIG, per germline (reference sequence). This CDR3 contains 15 residues. V dropped 0 bases and J dropped 8 bases, with 16 bases sitting between them. CDR3 bases: TGTGCCTGGAGTGTAAACATCAGGGTCGGGGAAAAACTGTTTTTT. This encodes CAWSVNIRVGEKLFF. The full variable domain, completed using reference TRBV30 and TRBJ1-4, is SQTIHQWPATLVQPVGSPLSLECTVEGTSNPNLYWYRQAAGRGLQLLFYSVGIGQISSEVPQNLSASRPQDRQFILSSKKLLLSDSGFYLCAWSVNIRVGEKLFFGSGTQLSVL.

The V and J genes are TRBV6-2 or TRBV6-3 and TRBJ2-3; 7 positions agree with TRBD2. This CDR3 contains 16 residues. CDR1 and CDR2 from the germline V gene are MNHEY and SVGEGT. J was trimmed by 4 bases and V by 5 bases; bases with no gene match: 12. The CDR3 sequence is CASSPKGSGTADTQYF. The CDR3 DNA is TGTGCCAGCAGTCCCAAGGGGAGCGGGACGGCAGATACGCAGTATTTT.

This clone occurred a few times. The V call is TRBV5-6, the J call TRBJ2-7, with D possibly TRBD1 on 6 matching bases. Germline loops: CDR1 SGHDT, CDR2 YYEEEE. Trimming pared 4 bases from V and 3 bases from J, leaving 17 bases between. The CDR3 sequence is 15 residues long. The CDR3 DNA reads TGTGCCAGCAGCCTGGGGGCCAAAAGGGGCTACGAGCAGTACTTC. It yields the protein CASSLGAKRGYEQYF.

The chain couples TRBV24-1 to TRBJ1-2, with 8 bases lining up with TRBD1. The CDR3 loop spans 15 amino acids. The junction had 4 bases not matched to a gene; V was cut back by 0 bases and J by 5 bases. CDR1 and CDR2 (germline): KGHDR, SFDVKD. CDR3 nucleotides: TGTGCCACCAGTGATTTGGGACAGGGAAATTATGGCTACACCTTC. Protein: CATSDLGQGNYGYTF.

This chain connects TRBV7-2 to TRBJ2-1, with D perhaps TRBD1 (6 bases). V dropped 5 bases and J dropped 1 base, with 12 bases sitting between them. Germline CDR1 and CDR2: SGHTA and FQGNSA. The CDR3 extends over 15 amino acids. The CDR3 DNA sequence: TGTGCCAGCAGCCCAGGGGCAGGGTCCTACAATGAGCAGTTCTTC. Translating it yields CASSPGAGSYNEQFF.

The J gene is TRBJ2-1, the V gene TRBV5-6, with 9 nucleotides matching TRBD1. J lost 5 bases, V lost 4 bases, and 10 bases had no gene match. The CDR3 is 16 amino acids. The V gene's germline CDR1 is SGHDT and CDR2 YYEEEE. DNA of the CDR3: TGTGCCAGCAGCACCCGTGGGACAGGGCCTAACAATGAGCAGTTCTTC. As protein: CASSTRGTGPNNEQFF.

This chain connects TRBV25-1 to TRBJ2-3, with TRBD1 as a possible D gene (6 bases). With 3 bases removed from V and 9 bases from J, the gap between germline ends came to 16 bases. The CDR3 is made up of 14 amino acids. Germline CDR1 reads MGHDK; CDR2 reads SYGVNS. In DNA, the CDR3 is TGTGCCAGCAGTGAGGGCGCCTTTCAGGGGACGCAGTATTTT. As protein: CASSEGAFQGTQYF.

This clone was observed a single time. The V gene is TRBV28, the J gene TRBJ1-2, with 8 bases lining up with TRBD1. Trimming removed 7 bases from V and 2 bases from J; junction bases left unmatched: 9. The CDR3 extends over 15 amino acids. Germline CDR1 MDHEN, CDR2 SYDVKM. In DNA, the CDR3 is TGTGCCAGCATTCGCCGGGACAGGATGAACTATGGCTACACCTTC. As protein: CASIRRDRMNYGYTF.

The rearrangement joins TRBV27 to TRBJ1-5; TRBD1 agrees at 7 bases. The CDR3 has 16 residues. CDR1 is MNHEY, CDR2 SMNVEV, per germline (reference sequence). V lost 5 bases and J lost 4; bases outside the gene matches: 11. CDR3 coding DNA: TGTGCCAGCAGTCCACAACAGGGGTTGGGGAATCAGCCCCAGCATTTT. It yields the protein CASSPQQGLGNQPQHF.

The V gene is TRBV27, the J gene TRBJ1-3; 8 bases agree with TRBD1. The CDR3 spans 17 residues. Germline CDR1 and CDR2: MNHEY and SMNVEV (reference sequence). V shed 2 bases, J shed 3 bases, and the junction held 9 bases outside the gene matches. CDR3 DNA: TGTGCCAGCAGTTTAAGGGCCGGCAGGGGGCTTGGAAACACCATATATTTT. Translating it yields CASSLRAGRGLGNTIYF.

The chain uses TRBV19 and TRBJ2-3; 11 bases line up with TRBD2. Germline CDR1 and CDR2: LNHDA and SQIVND (reference sequence). Germline trimming cut 5 bases from V and 2 bases from J; bases unmatched to any gene: 3. CDR3 length equals 15 residues. Here the CDR3 reads CASSLAGGITDTQYF. The CDR3 DNA follows: TGTGCCAGTAGTCTAGCGGGGGGTATCACAGATACGCAGTATTTT.

This clone has only one observation. J is TRBJ1-1 and V is TRBV5-4, with 9 bases lining up with TRBD1. The CDR3 totals 14 residues. V was clipped by 3 bases and J by 1 base; unmatched bases: 1. Per the germline V gene, CDR1 is SGHNT and CDR2 is YYREEE (reference sequence). In nucleotides, the CDR3 is TGTGCCAGCAGCTCGGGACAGGGGAACACTGAAGCTTTCTTT. Its translation is CASSSGQGNTEAFF.

V usage is TRBV9 and J usage is TRBJ1-1, with D uncertain. Germline V CDR1 and CDR2: SGDLS, YYNGEE. This CDR3 comprises 13 residues. V lost 3 bases and J lost 0, with 6 bases in between. The CDR3 DNA reads as TGTGCCAGCAGCGGCACTCTGAACACTGAAGCTTTCTTT. Its protein product is CASSGTLNTEAFF.

J is TRBJ2-3 and V is TRBV19, with 13 bases fitting TRBD2. This CDR3 is 15 amino acids long. The V and J ends lost 5 bases and 5 bases, in that order; junction bases with no gene match: 4. The germline gives CDR1 LNHDA, CDR2 SQIVND (reference sequence). The chain's CDR3 is CASSSWTSGRDTQYF. In nucleotides, the CDR3 is TGTGCCAGTAGTTCCTGGACTAGCGGGAGAGATACGCAGTATTTT.